This is a list of T cell receptor beta chains from one sample in a study of T cell responses to AZD1222 COVID-19 vaccine. The data were produced by immunoSEQ multiplex PCR, yet TCRdb's version contains in-frame clones alone and is incomplete. The sample holds under 150,000 clones; 90% are singletons and the top ten take about 3%. The specimen comprised peripheral blood, sampled on day 0 of AZD1222 vaccination. These receptors all come from an adult in good health. CDR3s include the opening cysteine and the closing phenylalanine or tryptophan. The D gene is left open where the match is weak. The size of a clone is reported for some rows only, either as once, few or many, or as a class for expanded clones.

D: TRBD1; V: TRBV6-1; size: .; J: TRBJ1-1; DNA: TGTGCCAGCAGCTACGGGACAGAGAACACTGAAGCTTTCTTT; CDR3: CASSYGTENTEAFF
D: .; V: TRBV5-1; size: .; J: TRBJ2-2; DNA: TGCGCCAGCAGCTCCCAGGTGGGCGCCGGGGAGCTGTTTTTT; CDR3: CASSSQVGAGELFF
D: .; V: TRBV5-4; size: .; J: TRBJ2-1; DNA: TGTGCCAGCAGTTCTAAACGGGGGACCCTTTCGGATGAGCAGTTCTTC; CDR3: CASSSKRGTLSDEQFF
D: .; V: TRBV25-1; size: .; J: TRBJ2-5; DNA: TGTGCCAGCAGTGCTCGGGGTGGACTATCGCAAGAGACCCAGTACTTC; CDR3: CASSARGGLSQETQYF
D: .; V: TRBV19; size: .; J: TRBJ1-1; DNA: TGTGCCAGTAGTATAGGTTCAGGGGCCTTGAGGTTAAAGAACACTGAAGCTTTCTTT; CDR3: CASSIGSGALRLKNTEAFF
D: .; V: TRBV6-2/TRBV6-3; size: .; J: TRBJ1-1; DNA: TGTGCCAGCAGTTACCCAGGACGGCCTGACCTTGAAGCTTTCTTT; CDR3: CASSYPGRPDLEAFF
D: .; V: TRBV2; size: .; J: TRBJ1-1; DNA: TGTGCCAGCAGTGAACGTGCAGGGGATTCGTCAGCTTTCTTT; CDR3: CASSERAGDSSAFF
D: .; V: TRBV4-3; size: .; J: TRBJ2-5; DNA: TGCGCCAGCAGCCAACGAAGGGGAGGATGGGAGACCCAGTACTTC; CDR3: CASSQRRGGWETQYF
D: .; V: TRBV7-2; size: .; J: TRBJ1-5; DNA: TGTGCCAGCAGCTTAGAAACCGGGAGAAGGAATCAGCCCCAGCATTTT; CDR3: CASSLETGRRNQPQHF
D: TRBD1; V: TRBV7-2; size: .; J: TRBJ2-7; DNA: TGTGCCAGCAGCTCCCAGACAGGGGTCGAGCAGTACTTC; CDR3: CASSSQTGVEQYF
D: .; V: TRBV7-2; size: .; J: TRBJ1-5; DNA: TGTGCCAGCAGCTTAACCGTATATAGCAATCAGCCCCAGCATTTT; CDR3: CASSLTVYSNQPQHF
D: .; V: TRBV6-6; size: .; J: TRBJ2-5; DNA: TGTGCCAGCAGCCCCGGGGTAGCGAGGGAGACCCAGTACTTC; CDR3: CASSPGVARETQYF
D: .; V: TRBV11-2; size: .; J: TRBJ2-4; DNA: TGTGCCAGCAGTACTCCAGATGGAATGAGGGTCAAAAACATTCAGTACTTC; CDR3: CASSTPDGMRVKNIQYF
D: .; V: TRBV30; size: .; J: TRBJ1-1; DNA: TGTGCCTGGAGCCCTGGGGGGGACACTGAAGCTTTCTTT; CDR3: CAWSPGGDTEAFF
D: .; V: TRBV5-1; size: .; J: TRBJ1-3; DNA: TGCGCCAGCAGCTTCCCTGGAAACACCATATATTTT; CDR3: CASSFPGNTIYF
D: .; V: TRBV20-1; size: .; J: TRBJ2-1; DNA: TGCAGTGCAAGCACAAATGAGCAGTTCTTC; CDR3: CSASTNEQFF
D: .; V: TRBV5-6; size: .; J: TRBJ1-3; DNA: TGTGCCAGCAGCCCCATTGAGCGGGACACCATATATTTT; CDR3: CASSPIERDTIYF
D: TRBD2; V: TRBV6-5; size: .; J: TRBJ2-5; DNA: TGTGCCAGCACTTCCGGTCCAGCGGGGGAAGAGACCCAGTACTTC; CDR3: CASTSGPAGEETQYF
D: TRBD1; V: TRBV3-1/TRBV3-2; size: .; J: TRBJ2-7; DNA: TGTGCCAGCAGCGGTACCGGGACAGGGAGTCGCGAGCAGTACTTC; CDR3: CASSGTGTGSREQYF
D: TRBD2; V: TRBV30; size: .; J: TRBJ2-3; DNA: TGTGCCTGGACTGCTCGGACTAGCGGGTTCACAGATACGCAGTATTTT; CDR3: CAWTARTSGFTDTQYF
D: TRBD2; V: TRBV30; size: few; J: TRBJ2-2; DNA: TGTGCCTGGAGTCACAGTAGCGGGATCCGCGGGGAGCTGTTTTTT; CDR3: CAWSHSSGIRGELFF
D: .; V: TRBV5-1; size: .; J: TRBJ2-3; DNA: TGCGCCAGCAGCTTGGGGATCGCTAGCACAGATACGCAGTATTTT; CDR3: CASSLGIASTDTQYF
D: .; V: TRBV28; size: .; J: TRBJ1-5; DNA: TGTGCCAGCAGGGGGGCGAATCAGCCCCAGCATTTT; CDR3: CASRGANQPQHF
D: TRBD1; V: TRBV11-3; size: .; J: TRBJ1-6; DNA: TGTGCCAGCAGCTTATGGGACAGGGGATATAATTCACCCCTCCACTTT; CDR3: CASSLWDRGYNSPLHF
D: .; V: TRBV7-6; size: .; J: TRBJ2-1; DNA: TGTGCCAGCAGCCCCGGGAAAGGAAATGAGCAGTTCTTC; CDR3: CASSPGKGNEQFF